This section outlines one T cell receptor beta chain sequence together with its context. This sample was taken from a study of blood T cell repertoires in COVID-19. Germline CDR1 LNHDA, CDR2 SQIVND (reference sequence). The CDR3 is made up of 16 amino acids. Trimming took off 3 bases at V and 6 bases at J, with 17 bases between the two ends. Authors' data handling: Amplification of reference gene primers provided the estimated nucleated cell counts. Sequencing used immunoSEQ multiplex PCR; TCRdb keeps in-frame clones, though not all of them. Clone size and V and J calls were adopted from that table, with D and trimming inferred from the DNA. In the table there are some 130,000 clones, around 86% of which are singletons.

The chain carries TRBV19 and TRBJ2-2; no clear D. Sequencing input: peripheral blood. The clonotype was recovered from a woman in her 70s with COVID-19, enrolled during active disease. This CDR3 reads CASSIAPPSAAGELFF. CDR3 DNA sequence: TGTGCCAGTAGTATCGCCCCACCCAGCGCGGCCGGGGAGCTGTTTTTT.